This T cell receptor (beta chain) came from a study of T cell repertoires in aging, cancer and after chemotherapy. On the study more broadly: Paired samples before and after chemotherapy came from glioblastoma patients receiving temozolomide-based therapy. General study points: Age-matched healthy donors had significantly more diverse, less clonal blood TCR repertoires than untreated cancer patients. The repertoire data cannot show anything about immunological memory following chemotherapy. In each cancer cohort, median generation probability increased across chemotherapy, suggesting thymic output rebounded.

TRB rearrangements spanning V, D and J were amplified using mixed TRB-A/B primers. In TCRdb, the multiplex PCR reads were re-called with MiXCR into one record per CDR3 protein. The sample carries some 700 distinct CDR3 sequences, about 90% recorded once. V lost 6 bases, J lost 3 bases, and 11 bases lay in between. Germline V lookup: CDR1 MNHEY, CDR2 SMNVEV (reference sequence). The CDR3 sequence is 13 residues long. Peripheral blood genomic DNA, not sorted cells or RNA, was the template. Comment on this clonotype: Its target is unknown.

The chain is built from TRBV27 and TRBJ1-1; perhaps TRBD1 as D (5 bases). The sequence was collected from a human donor with a solid tumor. The sequenced material came from blood. CDR3 coding DNA: TGTGCCAGCAGGGGGCAGGCATACACTGAAGCTTTCTTT. Amino acids: CASRGQAYTEAFF.